This T cell receptor (beta chain) was identified during a study of tissue T cells after allogeneic stem cell transplantation. In the case of this clone: No antigen is known for it. Mouse germline and gene names are used. The read ends 1 residue shy of where the CDR3 ends; the end is completed using the germline J gene.

CDR3 sequences, V/J genes, frequencies and template counts came from survey-depth TCRbeta sequencing. The data were produced by immunoSEQ multiplex PCR, yet TCRdb's version contains in-frame clones alone and is incomplete. The table has more than 40,000 clones, 73% seen once; the top ten hold 0.55%. The CDR3 is made up of 12 amino acids. Deletions cut 4 bases from V and 0 bases from J, with 4 bases between. From germline, CDR1 is MSHET and CDR2 SYDVDS. General observations from the study: Limitations included a small, clinically heterogeneous cohort and limited sampling depth.

This clonotype was obtained from a pool of C57BL/6 mice in good health. The chain employs TRBV29 and TRBJ2-7, with D unclear. Sequencing used sorted cells pooled from one or two spleens. Incomplete CDR3 DNA: TGTGCTAGCAGTTGGAACTCCTATGAACAGTAC. Its protein product is CASSWNSYEQY. The CDR3 as a whole reads CASSWNSYEQYF.